A single sample is the source of the 32 T cell receptor beta chains below, sequenced in a study of CD4+ T cells in melanoma. Assay used: immunoSEQ multiplex PCR; TCRdb lists only in-frame clones, some missing. The data hold 15,000 to 20,000 clones, with 83% observed a single time. The sequenced sample was cells from a culture (not recorded whether cultured in vitro). The receptors were sampled from a human donor with melanoma.

With respect to this clone: The sample carries other DNA sequences with the same CDR3. The chain combines TRBV6-4 with TRBJ1-5, with 8 bases matching TRBD1. The CDR3 has 13 residues. V shed 8 bases and J 4 bases; nucleotides not matched to a gene: 4. Germline V gene data show CDR1 as MRHNA and CDR2 as SNTAGT. This CDR3 is CASGTGGNQPQHF. Written as DNA, the CDR3 is TGTGCCAGCGGGACAGGCGGTAATCAGCCCCAGCATTTT.

V is TRBV6-5 and J is TRBJ2-1; no firm D call. Germline CDR1 reads MNHEY; CDR2 reads SVGAGI. This CDR3 region has 12 residues. The ends were cut back, 8 bases at V and 5 bases at J, with 10 bases in the middle. The CDR3 reads CASAATNNEQFF. CDR3 nucleotide sequence: TGTGCCAGCGCGGCGACCAACAATGAGCAGTTCTTC.

As for this clone: Mismatch with germline at one junction end may stem from a read error. V and J are TRBV29-1 and TRBJ2-3; a weak D match, TRBD2 (5 bases). Per germline, CDR1 SQVTM and CDR2 ANQGSEA. The CDR3 length is 13 residues. CDR3 protein: CSVQEGATDTQYF. For the CDR3, the DNA is TGCAGCGTTCAAGAGGGAGCCACAGATACGCAGTATTTT.

The chain combines TRBV15 with TRBJ1-6, with D unclear. Trimming pared 2 bases from V and 7 bases from J, leaving 15 bases between. Germline lookup yields CDR1 LNHNV and CDR2 YYDKDF (reference sequence). This CDR3 region has 16 residues. The CDR3 loop reads CATSRSAAEGNSPLHF. CDR3 sequence (DNA): TGTGCCACCAGCAGATCCGCGGCCGAAGGAAATTCACCCCTCCACTTT.

This clone appeared once. This rearrangement joins TRBV4-1 to TRBJ1-1; a weak D match, TRBD1 (6 bases). Trimming cost V 1 base and J 4 bases, with 19 bases left between them. The germline V gene encodes CDR1 MGHRA and CDR2 YSYEKL. The CDR3 consists of 17 residues. The CDR3 spells CASSQGPLRGNGTEAFF. The CDR3 region has the DNA TGCGCCAGCAGCCAAGGACCCCTCAGGGGAAATGGCACTGAAGCTTTCTTT.

The genes are TRBV5-1 and TRBJ2-2; 8 nucleotides align to TRBD2. The CDR3 has 16 amino acids. Germline-derived CDR1 and CDR2 are SGHRS and YFSETQ. The ends lost 2 bases at V and 7 bases at J; junction bases unmatched: 10. The CDR3 DNA follows: TGCGCCAGCAGCTTCGAGGCTAGCGGGCCCGGCGGGGAGCTGTTTTTT. Encoded protein: CASSFEASGPGGELFF. Complete variable domain (other parts from reference TRBV5-1 and TRBJ2-2): KAGVTQTPRYLIKTRGQQVTLSCSPISGHRSVSWYQQTPGQGLQFLFEYFSETQRNKGNFPGRFSGRQFSNSRSEMNVSTLELGDSALYLCASSFEASGPGGELFFGEGSRLTVL.

The genes are TRBV11-2 and TRBJ2-3; D could derive from TRBD1 or TRBD2 (5 bases each). Germline CDR1 and CDR2: SGHAT and FQNNGV. There are 16 residues in the CDR3. Trimming took off 3 bases at V and 0 bases at J, with 13 bases between the two ends. Here the CDR3 DNA reads TGTGCCAGCAGCTTCGGTGAGGGGAAAAGCACAGATACGCAGTATTTT. It is translated as CASSFGEGKSTDTQYF.

This clone appeared once. This sequence joins TRBV5-4 and TRBJ2-5; possibly TRBD2 for D (6 bases). The CDR3 runs to 16 residues. V was pared by 4 bases and J by 2 bases, with 18 bases between. Germline-derived CDR1 and CDR2 are SGHNT and YYREEE (reference sequence). The CDR3 DNA is TGTGCCAGCAGCCCTAGGCCGGGACTGGATCAAGAGACCCAGTACTTC. Its protein is CASSPRPGLDQETQYF.

V gene TRBV4-1 combines with J gene TRBJ1-2, with 9 nucleotides matching TRBD1. Per germline, CDR1 MGHRA and CDR2 YSYEKL. V lost 6 bases to trimming and J lost 8 bases; unmatched junction nucleotides: 7. The CDR3 consists of 13 residues. DNA of the CDR3: TGCGCCAGCAGGCTACAGGGGGCGGACGGCTACACCTTC. This codes for CASRLQGADGYTF.

The chain couples TRBV6-5 to TRBJ2-7; 7 bases map to TRBD1. V shed 0 bases and J 5 bases; nucleotides not matched to a gene: 10. The CDR3 extends over 16 amino acids. The V gene's germline CDR1 is MNHEY and CDR2 SVGAGI. CDR3 nucleotide sequence: TGTGCCAGCAGTTACTCGCCCCGACAGGGAGTGAACGAGCAGTACTTC. Amino acids: CASSYSPRQGVNEQYF.

The DNA of the CDR3 is TGCGCCAGCAGCTTGAAAGCCCAGGGGGCAAGAAGAACTGAAGCTTTCTTT. This gives the protein CASSLKAQGARRTEAFF. J is TRBJ1-1 and V is TRBV5-1; 8 bases map to TRBD1. V dropped 1 base and J dropped 5; count of bases not matched to a gene: 13. Germline CDR1 SGHRS, CDR2 YFSETQ. This CDR3 is 17 amino acids long. The full variable domain, rest sourced from reference TRBV5-1 and TRBJ1-1, is KAGVTQTPRYLIKTRGQQVTLSCSPISGHRSVSWYQQTPGQGLQFLFEYFSETQRNKGNFPGRFSGRQFSNSRSEMNVSTLELGDSALYLCASSLKAQGARRTEAFFGQGTRLTVV.

CDR3 in amino acids: CASSPDRGGETQYF. DNA for the CDR3: TGTGCCAGCTCCCCGGACAGGGGGGGAGAGACCCAGTACTTC. The chain links TRBV18 to TRBJ2-5, with 10 positions matching TRBD1. This CDR3 contains 14 residues. The junction had 5 bases not matched to a gene; V was cut back by 6 bases and J by 4 bases. Germline V gives CDR1 KGHSH, CDR2 LQKENI.

This rearrangement joins TRBV5-1 to TRBJ2-5; 8 positions match TRBD2. The junction had 5 bases not matched to a gene; V was cut back by 6 bases and J by 4 bases. Looked up from germline, CDR1 is SGHRS and CDR2 is YFSETQ. This CDR3 has 13 residues. CDR3 region: CASTGTRGETQYF. The CDR3 region has the DNA TGCGCCAGCACCGGGACTAGGGGAGAGACCCAGTACTTC.

V is TRBV5-1 and J is TRBJ1-4; the match to TRBD1 covers 7 bases. Trimming at V came to 2 bases and at J to 3 bases, leaving 1 base not matched to a gene. Germline CDR1 is SGHRS and CDR2 is YFSETQ. CDR3 length equals 14 residues. The CDR3 reads CASSFGTANEKLFF. CDR3 coding DNA: TGCGCCAGCAGCTTCGGGACAGCTAATGAAAAACTGTTTTTT.

The V and J genes are TRBV5-1 and TRBJ1-4; TRBD1 matches 7 bases. Germline-derived CDR1 and CDR2 are SGHRS and YFSETQ. V shed 2 bases, J shed 7 bases, and the junction held 5 bases outside the gene matches. The CDR3 has 14 amino acids. CDR3 bases: TGCGCCAGCAGCTTCACAGGGGAGGCTGAAAAACTGTTTTTT. Translated, it gives CASSFTGEAEKLFF.

The sample holds one count of this clone. V is TRBV7-3 and J is TRBJ2-1, with a weak D call TRBD2 (6 bases). Trimming took off 2 bases at V and 10 bases at J, with 15 bases between the two ends. Germline assignment: CDR1 SGHTA and CDR2 FQGTGA. The CDR3 totals 14 residues. CDR3 nucleotides: TGTGCCAGCAGCTTAGGGGGGACGCGTACCGAGCAGTTCTTC. Translated: CASSLGGTRTEQFF.

This clone has more than one count but fewer than ten. The CDR3 bases are TGTGCCAGCAGCCCCAGAGGAATATCCTACGAGCAGTACTTC. This gives the protein CASSPRGISYEQYF. The V and J genes are TRBV2 and TRBJ2-7; D is unresolved. CDR1 is SNHLY, CDR2 FYNNEI, per germline. The CDR3 totals 14 residues. Trimming left V 6 bases short and J 1 base short, with 13 bases between. The full variable domain, rest sourced from reference TRBV2 and TRBJ2-7, is EPEVTQTPSHQVTQMGQEVILRCVPISNHLYFYWYRQILGQKVEFLVSFYNNEISEKSEIFDDQFSVERPDGSNFTLKIRSTKLEDSAMYFCASSPRGISYEQYFGPGTRLTVT.

Here the CDR3 DNA reads TGCGCCAGCAGCCCCGGGGCGGGACCGAACTATGGCTACACCTTC. Encoded protein: CASSPGAGPNYGYTF. The V call is TRBV5-1, the J call TRBJ1-2; D perhaps matches TRBD1 (5 bases). Germline CDR1 is SGHRS and CDR2 is YFSETQ. The germline V and J ends were trimmed by 4 bases and 2 bases, with 15 bases remaining between them. This CDR3 comprises 15 residues.

This clone has a handful of counts. The rearrangement links TRBV10-2 to TRBJ1-1; 7 nucleotides align to TRBD1. The CDR3 totals 14 residues. Per the germline V gene, CDR1 is WSHSY and CDR2 is SAAADI. Trimming removed 7 bases from V and 1 base from J; junction bases left unmatched: 6. The CDR3 nucleotides read TGCGCCAGCACCTCGACAGGGTCGAACACTGAAGCTTTCTTT. Protein product: CASTSTGSNTEAFF.

V is TRBV11-2 and J is TRBJ2-3; no clear D. The CDR3 is 15 residues long. The germline V gene encodes CDR1 SGHAT and CDR2 FQNNGV. V lost 3 bases, J lost 2 bases, and 12 bases lay in between. CDR3 amino acids: CASSLGLQVTDTQYF. In DNA, the CDR3 is TGTGCCAGCAGCTTGGGTCTCCAGGTCACAGATACGCAGTATTTT.

The V and J genes are TRBV11-3 and TRBJ2-2; 11 bases map to TRBD2. The CDR3 is made up of 15 amino acids. In germline, CDR1 is SGHNT, CDR2 YENEEA. J lost 1 base, V lost 8 bases, and 3 bases had no gene match. The CDR3 nucleotides read TGTGCCAGCGAGGGGACTAGCGGGAACACCGGGGAGCTGTTTTTT. This translates into CASEGTSGNTGELFF.

J is TRBJ2-1 and V is TRBV7-8; D may match TRBD1 or TRBD2 (5 bases each). V lost 5 bases to trimming and J lost 9 bases, with 17 bases between them. The germline CDR1 and CDR2 sequences are SGHVS and FQNEAQ. The CDR3 spans 14 residues. The CDR3 sequence: CASSRDPEVGEQFF. DNA for the CDR3: TGTGCCAGCAGCCGGGACCCTGAGGTAGGTGAGCAGTTCTTC.

By sample share, this clone is medium-sized. V usage is TRBV18 and J usage is TRBJ2-2, with 9 bases aligning to TRBD1. The CDR3 sequence is 16 residues long. Per germline, CDR1 KGHSH and CDR2 LQKENI. V was pared by 2 bases and J by 4 bases, with 5 bases of the junction left unmatched. CDR3 loop: CASSPAGQGSTGELFF. The CDR3, as DNA: TGTGCCAGCTCACCAGCGGGACAGGGCTCCACCGGGGAGCTGTTTTTT. The full variable domain, in which reference TRBV18 and TRBJ2-2 provide the parts outside the CDR3, is NAGVMQNPRHLVRRRGQEARLRCSPMKGHSHVYWYRQLPEEGLKFMVYLQKENIIDESGMPKERFSAEFPKEGPSILRIQQVVRGDSAAYFCASSPAGQGSTGELFFGEGSRLTVL.

The genes are TRBV10-2 and TRBJ1-6; D is unresolved. The CDR3 has 14 residues. V was clipped by 11 bases and J by 7 bases, with 18 bases between them. The germline V gene has CDR1 WSHSY and CDR2 SAAADI. The CDR3 region is CAAGLAAANSPLHF. CDR3 in DNA: TGCGCCGCCGGGTTGGCAGCAGCGAATTCACCCCTCCACTTT.

The chain carries TRBV2 and TRBJ2-2; possibly TRBD2 for D (6 bases). CDR3 length: 14 amino acids. The V end was cut by 7 bases, the J end by 4 bases, with 13 bases between. Germline-derived CDR1 and CDR2 are SNHLY and FYNNEI. This chain's CDR3 is CASMTGGGTGELFF. The CDR3 DNA is TGTGCCAGCATGACCGGGGGAGGCACCGGGGAGCTGTTTTTT.

This chain connects TRBV7-6 to TRBJ2-1, with D possibly TRBD1 on 6 matching bases. This CDR3 contains 13 residues. The V end was cut by 5 bases, the J end by 11 bases, with 16 bases between. CDR1 SGHVS and CDR2 FNYEAQ come from the germline V gene. CDR3: CASSPTPTGKQFF. The CDR3 coding sequence is TGTGCCAGCAGCCCCACTCCGACAGGAAAGCAGTTCTTC.

V usage is TRBV28 and J usage is TRBJ1-2, with no clear D. This CDR3 has 14 residues. Deletions cut 8 bases from V and 1 base from J, with 14 bases between. CDR1 is MDHEN and CDR2 is SYDVKM in the germline V gene. The CDR3 protein is CASRPPTSNYGYTF. The CDR3 nucleotides read TGTGCCAGCCGGCCGCCGACTAGTAACTATGGCTACACCTTC.

This clone was observed a single time. The V and J genes are TRBV18 and TRBJ1-1, with a weak D call TRBD1 (5 bases). Germline CDR1 reads KGHSH; CDR2 reads LQKENI. Trimming pared 2 bases from V and 8 bases from J, leaving 9 bases between. The CDR3 has 12 amino acids. In DNA form, the CDR3 reads TGTGCCAGCTCACCAGTGCAGGGAGAAGCTTTCTTT. Protein: CASSPVQGEAFF.

The chain couples TRBV2 to TRBJ2-3, with D uncertain. The CDR3 is made up of 14 amino acids. Germline CDR1 and CDR2: SNHLY and FYNNEI. V lost 7 bases and J 0 bases, leaving 11 bases between the germline ends. The CDR3 nucleotides are TGTGCCAGCAACCAGATTCCTAGCACAGATACGCAGTATTTT. Its translation: CASNQIPSTDTQYF.

This clone was seen just once. V and J are TRBV4-1 and TRBJ1-1; 8 bases agree with TRBD1. CDR3 length: 17 residues. V lost 4 bases to trimming and J lost 1 base; unmatched junction nucleotides: 11. The V gene's germline CDR1 is MGHRA and CDR2 YSYEKL. The CDR3 DNA follows: TGCGCCAGCAGCCCACGGACAGGGACAAGGCGGAACACTGAAGCTTTCTTT. Translated, it gives CASSPRTGTRRNTEAFF.

The rearrangement links TRBV7-9 to TRBJ1-1; possible D gene TRBD1, 6 bases. Trimming left V 2 bases short and J 2 bases short, with 12 bases between. The germline CDR1 and CDR2 sequences are SEHNR and FQNEAQ (reference sequence). The CDR3 spans 15 residues. The chain's CDR3 is CASSLPGGRNTEAFF. CDR3 sequence (DNA): TGTGCCAGCAGCTTACCGGGGGGCCGCAACACTGAAGCTTTCTTT.

The CDR3 region is CASSFPAYTDTQYF. Written as DNA, the CDR3 is TGTGCCAGCAGCTTCCCAGCATACACAGATACGCAGTATTTT. The chain couples TRBV7-6 to TRBJ2-3; D not resolved. V lost 3 bases and J 2 bases, leaving 9 bases between the germline ends. The CDR3 sequence is 14 residues long. The V gene's germline CDR1 is SGHVS and CDR2 FNYEAQ.